Listed below are T cell receptor beta chains from one sample, sequenced in a study of blood T cell repertoires in COVID-19. Clones were read by immunoSEQ multiplex PCR, and TCRdb kept only the in-frame ones, dropping some. The repertoire holds a few hundred thousand clones, with roughly 80% as singletons. Specimen: peripheral blood. The source is a woman of 80 years or more with COVID-19, enrolled during active disease. Both conserved end residues are part of each CDR3. Fields, in order: D gene, J gene, V gene, clone size, CDR3 length, CDR3 DNA, CDR3 protein. D genes are given only for firm matches. Size values are once, few and many counts, or a class for expanded clones, and some rows have none.

d_gene: TRBD2; j_gene: TRBJ2-7; v_gene: TRBV5-1; abundance: once; len: 16; CDR3nt: TGCGCCAGCAGCTTGGCCCTTAGCGGGAGGGGATACGAGCAGTACTTC; CDR3aa: CASSLALSGRGYEQYF
d_gene: TRBD1; j_gene: TRBJ1-4; v_gene: TRBV5-1; abundance: .; len: 15; CDR3nt: TGCGCCAGCAGCTCCATCGGGACAGGGGCTGAAAAACTGTTTTTT; CDR3aa: CASSSIGTGAEKLFF
d_gene: .; j_gene: TRBJ1-6; v_gene: TRBV5-1; abundance: .; len: 15; CDR3nt: TGCGCCAGCAGCTTGGGACAGGCTTTTAATTCACCCCTCCACTTT; CDR3aa: CASSLGQAFNSPLHF
d_gene: TRBD1; j_gene: TRBJ2-1; v_gene: TRBV7-3; abundance: once; len: 16; CDR3nt: TGTGCCAGCAGTTATTCGACAGGGAAGGGTAAGAATGAGCAGTTCTTC; CDR3aa: CASSYSTGKGKNEQFF
d_gene: TRBD1; j_gene: TRBJ2-5; v_gene: TRBV27; abundance: .; len: 15; CDR3nt: TGTGCCAGCAGTTCTCACAGGGGGCAGGTGGAGACCCAGTACTTC; CDR3aa: CASSSHRGQVETQYF
d_gene: .; j_gene: TRBJ1-4; v_gene: TRBV18; abundance: few; len: 15; CDR3nt: TGTGCCAGCTCACGCGGGTCCAGTACTAATGAAAAACTGTTTTTT; CDR3aa: CASSRGSSTNEKLFF
d_gene: .; j_gene: TRBJ1-2; v_gene: TRBV28; abundance: few; len: 13; CDR3nt: TGTGCCAGCAGGGCAGGGAGGGGCTATGGCTACACCTTC; CDR3aa: CASRAGRGYGYTF
d_gene: .; j_gene: TRBJ2-2; v_gene: TRBV19; abundance: .; len: 18; CDR3nt: TGTGCCAGTAGTATCGGTTTCGGCGGGGGCGCGAACACCGGGGAGCTGTTTTTT; CDR3aa: CASSIGFGGGANTGELFF
d_gene: .; j_gene: TRBJ2-7; v_gene: TRBV10-3; abundance: .; len: 15; CDR3nt: TGTGCCATCAGTGAGTCTATCGGGAGTCCCTACGAGCAGTACTTC; CDR3aa: CAISESIGSPYEQYF
d_gene: .; j_gene: TRBJ2-1; v_gene: TRBV6-5; abundance: .; len: 14; CDR3nt: TGTGCCAGCAGTTACCGAGTTGGGAGCAATGAGCAGTTCTTC; CDR3aa: CASSYRVGSNEQFF
d_gene: TRBD2; j_gene: TRBJ2-7; v_gene: TRBV7-3; abundance: once; len: 15; CDR3nt: TGTGCCAGCAGGCTAGGAGGAGCGGGAGGAGACGAGCAGTACTTC; CDR3aa: CASRLGGAGGDEQYF
d_gene: TRBD2; j_gene: TRBJ2-2; v_gene: TRBV5-1; abundance: .; len: 16; CDR3nt: TGCGCCAGCAGCGTCTTAGCGGGAGTAACTGTTGGGGAGCTGTTTTTT; CDR3aa: CASSVLAGVTVGELFF
d_gene: .; j_gene: TRBJ1-4; v_gene: TRBV18; abundance: .; len: 14; CDR3nt: TGTGCCAGCTCACCGGGGCAGGGTGGTGAAAAACTGTTTTTT; CDR3aa: CASSPGQGGEKLFF
d_gene: .; j_gene: TRBJ1-1; v_gene: TRBV11-2; abundance: .; len: 13; CDR3nt: TGTGCCAGCAAAGGGGATAGGAGGGCCGTAGCTTTCTTT; CDR3aa: CASKGDRRAVAFF
d_gene: .; j_gene: TRBJ1-2; v_gene: TRBV10-3; abundance: .; len: 14; CDR3nt: TGTGCCATCAGTGACCCTCGGGACACACATGGCTACACCTTC; CDR3aa: CAISDPRDTHGYTF
d_gene: TRBD2; j_gene: TRBJ2-1; v_gene: TRBV11-3; abundance: once; len: 17; CDR3nt: TGTGCCAGCAGCCCTTCCCGGGGCGGGGGGGCATACAATGAGCAGTTCTTC; CDR3aa: CASSPSRGGGAYNEQFF
d_gene: .; j_gene: TRBJ1-2; v_gene: TRBV30; abundance: .; len: 13; CDR3nt: TGTGCCTGGAGTCGTGTGTTAGACTATGGCTACACCTTC; CDR3aa: CAWSRVLDYGYTF
d_gene: .; j_gene: TRBJ1-1; v_gene: TRBV27; abundance: once; len: 13; CDR3nt: TGTGCCAGCAGTTTCCGAGAGGGCACTGAAGCTTTCTTT; CDR3aa: CASSFREGTEAFF
d_gene: TRBD1; j_gene: TRBJ1-4; v_gene: TRBV9; abundance: .; len: 15; CDR3nt: TGTGCCAGCAGCGTAGGCCAGGGGGTTCGAGAAAAACTGTTTTTT; CDR3aa: CASSVGQGVREKLFF
d_gene: TRBD1; j_gene: TRBJ1-5; v_gene: TRBV6-5; abundance: .; len: 14; CDR3nt: TGTGCCAGCAGTTTACAGGGGGCCTGGCAGCCCCAGCATTTT; CDR3aa: CASSLQGAWQPQHF
d_gene: TRBD2; j_gene: TRBJ2-5; v_gene: TRBV9; abundance: .; len: 14; CDR3nt: TGTGCCAGCAGCGTAGAACTAGCGGGGGAGACCCAGTACTTC; CDR3aa: CASSVELAGETQYF
d_gene: .; j_gene: TRBJ1-2; v_gene: TRBV6-5; abundance: .; len: 14; CDR3nt: TGTGCCAGCAGTTACTCGATGGCAGACTATGGCTACACCTTC; CDR3aa: CASSYSMADYGYTF